This TCR beta chain comes out of a study of cytomegalovirus exposure and HLA in healthy donors. A multiplex PCR was run with 60 Vbeta primers and 13 Jbeta primers. Only in-frame clones appear in the TCRdb table, and some are missing; sequencing was by immunoSEQ multiplex PCR. The table shows around 80,000 clones, with roughly 79% occurring only once. The CDR3 runs to 14 residues. V was trimmed by 8 bases and J by 6 bases, leaving 17 bases between them. Germline values: CDR1 KGHSH, CDR2 LQKENI. The TCR sequence derives from a female donor in good health and CMV-seronegative. The chain couples TRBV18 to TRBJ2-1; D is possibly TRBD2 (6 bases). Input material: PBMCs. The CDR3 loop reads CASHPGLGGNEQFF. The CDR3 nucleotides are TGTGCCAGCCACCCGGGACTGGGAGGCAATGAGCAGTTCTTC.